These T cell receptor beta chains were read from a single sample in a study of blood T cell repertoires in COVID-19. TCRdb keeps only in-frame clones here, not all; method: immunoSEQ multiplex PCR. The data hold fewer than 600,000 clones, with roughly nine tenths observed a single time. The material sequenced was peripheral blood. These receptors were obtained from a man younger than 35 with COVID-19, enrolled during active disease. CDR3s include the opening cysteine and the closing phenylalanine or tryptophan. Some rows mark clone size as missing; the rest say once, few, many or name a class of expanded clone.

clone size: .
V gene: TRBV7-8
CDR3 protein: CASSLGGQGARNTEAFF

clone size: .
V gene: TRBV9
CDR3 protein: CASSVEVSPPQFF

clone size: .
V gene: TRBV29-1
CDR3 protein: CSGLLPGGKYEQYF

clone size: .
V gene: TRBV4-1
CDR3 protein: CASSRQSAGGASPKTYNEQFF

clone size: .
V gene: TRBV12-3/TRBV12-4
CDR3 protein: CASSLDTGGELFF

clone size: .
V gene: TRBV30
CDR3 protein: CAWSTGSSNQPQHF

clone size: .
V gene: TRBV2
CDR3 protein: CASSPTTNTEAFF

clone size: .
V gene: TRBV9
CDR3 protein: CASSVFANEQFF

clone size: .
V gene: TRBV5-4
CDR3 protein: CASSIPAPGQETQYF

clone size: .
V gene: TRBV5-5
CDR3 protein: CASSLTGSSGANVLTF

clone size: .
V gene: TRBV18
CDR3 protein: CASSPFGLAADTQYF

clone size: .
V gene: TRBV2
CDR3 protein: CASTQAGYEQYF

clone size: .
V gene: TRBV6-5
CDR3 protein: CASSYDRATGELFF

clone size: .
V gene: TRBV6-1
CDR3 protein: CASSENGGADTQYF

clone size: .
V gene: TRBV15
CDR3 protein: CATSTLSSYNEQFF

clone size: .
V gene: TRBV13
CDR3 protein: CASSSSLSSGSPAGDFTDTQYF

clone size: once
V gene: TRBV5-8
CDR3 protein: CASSLFSGELFF

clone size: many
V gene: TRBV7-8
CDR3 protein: CASSPGQDGGQPQHF

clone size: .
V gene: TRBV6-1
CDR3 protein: CASSDPGGSNTGELFF

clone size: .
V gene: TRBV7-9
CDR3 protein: CASSSVDRGRPNEKLFF

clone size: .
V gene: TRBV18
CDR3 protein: CASSLGQAQETQYF

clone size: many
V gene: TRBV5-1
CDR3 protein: CASSRGLPITTSTDTQYF

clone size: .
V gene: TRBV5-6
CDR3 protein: CASSFPRFTDTQYF

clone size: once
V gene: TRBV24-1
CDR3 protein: CATSDFGTIDYNEQFF

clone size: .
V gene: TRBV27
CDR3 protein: CASSPPGSLYTGELFF

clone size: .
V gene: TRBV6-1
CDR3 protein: CASSDRGTETQYF

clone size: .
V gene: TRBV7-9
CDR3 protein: CASSLATQSGQFF

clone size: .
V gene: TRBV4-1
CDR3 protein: CASSLSGTSGTDTQYF

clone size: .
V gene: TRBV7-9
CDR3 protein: CASSLALTGYYGYTF

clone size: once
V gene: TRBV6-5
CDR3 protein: CASSLGQGNSPLHF

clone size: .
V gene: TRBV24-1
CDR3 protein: CATSDPALAGETDTQYF

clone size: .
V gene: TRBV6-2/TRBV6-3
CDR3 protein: CASSDTGSTNEKLFF

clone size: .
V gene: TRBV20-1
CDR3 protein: CSASLGGVLVDTQYF

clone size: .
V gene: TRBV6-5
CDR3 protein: CASSVTGLGYGYTF

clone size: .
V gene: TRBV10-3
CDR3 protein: CAISESLAGVDEQYF

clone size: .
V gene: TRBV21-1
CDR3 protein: CASSSPGQSHEQYF

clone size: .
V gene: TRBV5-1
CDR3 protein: CASRRRSQGGKNLSPLHF